Listed here are 5 T cell receptor beta chains from one sample, sequenced in a study of shared T cell receptors in the human thymus. Sequenced by immunoSEQ multiplex PCR; TCRdb stores in-frame clones only, minus some. The sample includes approximately 660,000 clones, 70% to 90% of them seen just once. Another study also made use of these data, one on human thymus T cells.

Sequencing was performed on thymocytes. The receptors were gathered from a boy in the first two years of life with a congenital heart defect.

V usage is TRBV29-1 and J usage is TRBJ2-7; TRBD1 is a possible D gene (6 bases). Germline-derived CDR1 and CDR2 are SQVTM and ANQGSEA. Between the trimmed V and J ends, which lost 6 bases and 7 bases, there was a span of 25 bases. The CDR3 contains 15 residues. The CDR3: CSVAPPWGHPREQYF. CDR3 coding DNA: TGCAGCGTCGCCCCCCCTTGGGGACACCCTCGGGAGCAGTACTTC.

The chain has TRBV2 and TRBJ2-1, with 8 bases that match TRBD1. The trim removed 8 bases at V and 4 bases at J, leaving 10 bases unmatched. The CDR3 length is 15 residues. The germline CDR1 and CDR2 sequences are SNHLY and FYNNEI. The CDR3 nucleotides are TGTGCCAGCGGGCTAGAACAGGGGGTTTACAATGAGCAGTTCTTC. It yields the protein CASGLEQGVYNEQFF.

J is TRBJ2-7 and V is TRBV6-5; D not resolved. This CDR3 comprises 11 residues. Per germline, CDR1 MNHEY and CDR2 SVGAGI. V was pared by 4 bases and J by 7 bases, with 8 bases between. The CDR3 spells CASSSPSEQYF. CDR3 DNA sequence: TGTGCCAGCAGTTCCCCCAGTGAGCAGTACTTC.

The rearrangement uses TRBV10-3 and TRBJ1-1, with D unresolved. The V end lost 10 bases, the J end lost 4 bases, and 13 bases lay between the germline ends. The CDR3 covers 12 residues. Germline CDR1 is ENHRY and CDR2 is SYGVKD. Here the CDR3 DNA reads TGTGCCAGCGGAGGGCAGCGCACTGAAGCTTTCTTT. It codes for CASGGQRTEAFF.

This rearrangement joins TRBV4-3 to TRBJ1-3, with D unresolved. The CDR3 runs to 16 residues. Germline CDR1 and CDR2: LGHNA and YSLEER. Trimming took off 1 base at V and 2 bases at J, with 12 bases between the two ends. This CDR3 reads CASSQVRVTTGNTIYF. The DNA for the CDR3 is TGCGCCAGCAGCCAAGTTAGGGTGACTACTGGAAACACCATATATTTT.